Below are 27 T cell receptor beta chains sequenced from a single sample in a study of CD8+ T cells in alopecia areata. Extraction of RNA preceded its reverse transcription into cDNA, which served as the sequencing template. The data were produced by immunoSEQ multiplex PCR, yet TCRdb's version contains in-frame clones alone and is incomplete. Of about 92,000 clones in the sample, around 40% are singletons; the top ten hold roughly 18%. Indicated treatment: oral pan-JAK inhibitor, 5-10 mg twice daily. The material was CD8+ T cells sorted from blood, obtained at week 24, from a patient treated with tofacitinib. The receptors were sampled from a human donor with alopecia areata.

This clone was counted only a few times. V gene TRBV28 combines with J gene TRBJ2-3; 9 nucleotides line up with TRBD2. The length of the CDR3 is 16 residues. Looked up from germline, CDR1 is MDHEN and CDR2 is SYDVKM. J gave up 4 bases and V 2 bases, and 7 bases lay outside the gene matches. CDR3 sequence: CASSLSSGRDADTQYF. In DNA, the CDR3 is TGTGCCAGCAGTTTAAGTAGCGGGAGAGACGCAGATACGCAGTATTTT. Filled out from reference TRBV28 and TRBJ2-3, the complete variable domain reads DVKVTQSSRYLVKRTGEKVFLECVQDMDHENMFWYRQDPGLGLRLIYFSYDVKMKEKGDIPEGYSVSREKKERFSLILESASTNQTSMYLCASSLSSGRDADTQYFGPGTRLTVL.

This clone appeared a few times. The gene calls are TRBV6-1 and TRBJ2-3, with D unclear. CDR1 MNHNS and CDR2 SASEGT come from the germline V gene. The CDR3 runs 14 residues. V lost 6 bases, J lost 6 bases, and 16 bases lay in between. CDR3 sequence reads: CASSPRGPRDTQYF. Here the CDR3 DNA reads TGTGCCAGCAGCCCCCGTGGCCCCCGGGATACGCAGTATTTT.

The chain links TRBV27 to TRBJ1-2; 8 nucleotides align to TRBD1. CDR3 size: 14 residues. V lost 5 bases to trimming and J lost 7 bases; unmatched junction nucleotides: 9. Germline CDR1 MNHEY, CDR2 SMNVEV (reference sequence). CDR3 in amino acids: CASSRLTGEGGYTF. CDR3 nucleotide sequence: TGTGCCAGCAGTCGATTGACAGGGGAGGGTGGCTACACCTTC.

This clone has more than one count but fewer than ten. The chain has TRBV28 and TRBJ2-2; D not certain. The CDR3 runs to 16 residues. Germline V gives CDR1 MDHEN, CDR2 SYDVKM. V lost 7 bases to trimming and J lost 5 bases, with 20 bases between them. As DNA, the CDR3 is TGTGCCAGCACCAGGTTAAGGGCCTCTGGAACCGGGGAGCTGTTTTTT. Protein: CASTRLRASGTGELFF.

A few counts support this clone. This sample also contains other DNA sequences that code for the same CDR3. This chain joins TRBV29-1 and TRBJ2-7; D is uncertain. The CDR3 spans 12 residues. The germline CDR1 and CDR2 sequences are SQVTM and ANQGSEA. V was clipped by 0 bases and J by 4 bases, with 7 bases between them. The CDR3 DNA is TGCAGCGTTGAAGATCGAGCTTACGAGCAGTACTTC. It is translated as CSVEDRAYEQYF.

This clone was detected only a few times. This rearrangement joins TRBV6-1 to TRBJ2-2; D not resolved. CDR1 MNHNS and CDR2 SASEGT come from the germline V gene. This CDR3 has 11 amino acids. V lost 10 bases, J lost 7 bases, and 10 bases lay in between. CDR3 in amino acids: CAITVGGELFF. CDR3 bases: TGTGCCATCACGGTGGGCGGGGAGCTGTTTTTT.

This clone was seen more than once but under ten times. The genes are TRBV14 and TRBJ2-6, with D unresolved. The CDR3 has 17 residues. Germline V lookup: CDR1 SGHDN, CDR2 FVKESK. The germline V and J ends were trimmed by 1 base and 2 bases, with 12 bases remaining between them. CDR3 amino acids: CASSQATDPPGANVLTF. DNA of the CDR3: TGTGCCAGCAGCCAAGCGACGGACCCCCCTGGGGCCAACGTCCTGACTTTC.

The genes are TRBV5-4 and TRBJ2-2, with TRBD2 matching over 9 bases. The CDR3 contains 17 residues. Germline V gene lookup returns CDR1 SGHNT and CDR2 YYREEE (reference sequence). Germline trimming cut 0 bases from V and 1 base from J; bases unmatched to any gene: 4. The CDR3 sequence: CASSLVGGRGNTGELFF. CDR3 nucleotide sequence: TGTGCCAGCAGCTTGGTAGGCGGGAGGGGGAACACCGGGGAGCTGTTTTTT. Filled out from reference TRBV5-4 and TRBJ2-2, the complete variable domain reads ETGVTQSPTHLIKTRGQQVTLRCSSQSGHNTVSWYQQALGQGPQFIFQYYREEENGRGNFPPRFSGLQFPNYSSELNVNALELDDSALYLCASSLVGGRGNTGELFFGEGSRLTVL.

This clone was seen more than once but under ten times. CDR3 sequence: CASSLGTRANTGELFF. The DNA of the CDR3 is TGTGCCAGCAGCTTGGGGACTAGGGCCAACACCGGGGAGCTGTTTTTT. The chain links TRBV5-6 to TRBJ2-2, with 7 bases identical to TRBD2. The V gene's germline CDR1 is SGHDT and CDR2 YYEEEE. V shed 0 bases and J 2 bases; nucleotides not matched to a gene: 4. The CDR3 covers 16 residues.

This clone was counted between two and nine times. J is TRBJ2-7 and V is TRBV4-1; 7 bases map to TRBD1. The trim removed 0 bases at V and 3 bases at J, leaving 11 bases unmatched. This CDR3 region has 17 residues. Germline loops: CDR1 MGHRA, CDR2 YSYEKL. CDR3 residues: CASSQEPGTALGYEQYF. For the CDR3, the DNA is TGCGCCAGCAGCCAAGAGCCGGGGACAGCGCTGGGCTACGAGCAGTACTTC.

The chain carries TRBV7-9 and TRBJ2-3; a weak D match, TRBD1 (6 bases). This CDR3 spans 15 amino acids. Deletions cut 4 bases from V and 5 bases from J, with 16 bases between. Germline values: CDR1 SEHNR, CDR2 FQNEAQ (reference sequence). The DNA of the CDR3 is TGTGCCAGCAGCTCTGTCCCAGGGGATGAAGATACGCAGTATTTT. As protein: CASSSVPGDEDTQYF.

The chain uses TRBV27 and TRBJ1-2, with a possible D match to TRBD1 (5 bases). The CDR3 loop spans 13 amino acids. Between the trimmed V and J ends, which lost 1 base and 8 bases, there was a span of 11 bases. In germline, CDR1 is MNHEY, CDR2 SMNVEV (reference sequence). The CDR3 DNA sequence: TGTGCCAGCAGTTTATATTCCGGGGCGGGCTACACCTTC. It translates to CASSLYSGAGYTF.

J is TRBJ2-3 and V is TRBV6-1; 10 nucleotides agree with TRBD2. V lost 6 bases, J lost 4 bases, and 4 bases stayed unmatched. CDR1 and CDR2 from the germline V gene are MNHNS and SASEGT. The CDR3 spans 14 residues. The CDR3 region has the DNA TGTGCCAGCAGAGCGGGAGGGGACGCAGATACGCAGTATTTT. It specifies CASRAGGDADTQYF.

In its sample, this clone was seen a few times. The sample contains more than one DNA sequence encoding this CDR3. The CDR3 is CSVPGQGYEQYF. Here the CDR3 DNA reads TGCAGCGTCCCGGGACAGGGCTACGAGCAGTACTTC. The rearrangement joins TRBV29-1 to TRBJ2-7; 9 nucleotides line up with TRBD1. Trimming cost V 6 bases and J 3 bases; bases outside gene matches: 3. Germline values: CDR1 SQVTM, CDR2 ANQGSEA. CDR3 length equals 12 residues.

The chain uses TRBV30 and TRBJ1-5, with 9 bases aligning to TRBD1. With V trimmed by 0 bases and J by 7 bases, 7 bases remained unmatched. The germline CDR1 and CDR2 sequences are GTSNPN and SVGIG (reference sequence). CDR3 length equals 15 residues. CDR3 bases: TGTGCCTGGAGTGTACGAGGACAGGGGAAGCAGCCCCAGCATTTT. Translated, it gives CAWSVRGQGKQPQHF.

The chain has TRBV2 and TRBJ1-2; D gene unclear. Germline V lookup: CDR1 SNHLY, CDR2 FYNNEI. The CDR3 length is 15 residues. V lost 8 bases and J 7 bases, leaving 23 bases between the germline ends. The CDR3 nucleotides read TGTGCCAGCGAGCCTCAGAGCCCCGGACCCTCTGGCTACACCTTC. Translation gives CASEPQSPGPSGYTF. The full variable domain, its missing parts supplied by reference TRBV2 and TRBJ1-2, is EPEVTQTPSHQVTQMGQEVILRCVPISNHLYFYWYRQILGQKVEFLVSFYNNEISEKSEIFDDQFSVERPDGSNFTLKIRSTKLEDSAMYFCASEPQSPGPSGYTFGSGTRLTVV.

Concerning this clone itself: The sample holds other DNA sequences that translate to the same CDR3. This chain uses TRBV9 with TRBJ2-1; D remains ambiguous. Germline CDR1 is SGDLS and CDR2 is YYNGEE. The ends were cut back, 2 bases at V and 7 bases at J, with 10 bases in the middle. The CDR3 has 13 residues. The CDR3 region is CASSVGYGNEQFF. CDR3 nucleotide sequence: TGTGCCAGCAGCGTGGGATACGGAAATGAGCAGTTCTTC. The complete variable domain, with remaining parts taken from reference TRBV9 and TRBJ2-1, reads DSGVTQTPKHLITATGQRVTLRCSPRSGDLSVYWYQQSLDQGLQFLIQYYNGEERAKGNILERFSAQQFPDLHSELNLSSLELGDSALYFCASSVGYGNEQFFGPGTRLTVL.

In DNA, the CDR3 is TGTGCCAGCAGCCTTCTTTTTGAACAAAAGGGAACGCAGTATTTT. Translation: CASSLLFEQKGTQYF. J is TRBJ2-3 and V is TRBV28, with D hard to call. The V end lost 6 bases, the J end lost 9 bases, and 22 bases lay between the germline ends. This CDR3 has 15 residues. Germline V gene sequence: CDR1 MDHEN, CDR2 SYDVKM.

V gene TRBV4-1 combines with J gene TRBJ2-7; 10 bases line up with TRBD2. CDR1 and CDR2 from the germline V gene are MGHRA and YSYEKL. The CDR3 has 15 residues. Trimming removed 1 base from V and 3 bases from J; junction bases left unmatched: 3. The CDR3 loop is CASSQVAGGSYEQYF. The CDR3 bases are TGCGCCAGCAGCCAAGTAGCGGGAGGTAGCTACGAGCAGTACTTC.

The J gene is TRBJ2-3, the V gene TRBV6-1; D ambiguous. The CDR3 consists of 14 residues. V lost 0 bases, J lost 0 bases, and 4 bases lay in between. Per germline, CDR1 MNHNS and CDR2 SASEGT. In DNA form, the CDR3 reads TGTGCCAGCAGTGAAGCGGGGAGCACAGATACGCAGTATTTT. Encoded protein: CASSEAGSTDTQYF.

V is TRBV6-6 and J is TRBJ2-7; 8 bases map to TRBD1. CDR1 and CDR2 from the germline V gene are MNHNY and SVGAGI (reference sequence). Trimming removed 6 bases from V and 7 bases from J; junction bases left unmatched: 14. The CDR3 extends over 15 amino acids. CDR3 sequence reads: CASSGTATGVEEQYF. Here the CDR3 DNA reads TGTGCCAGCAGCGGCACCGCGACAGGGGTTGAAGAGCAGTACTTC.

This chain uses TRBV10-3 with TRBJ1-1, with 9 nucleotides matching TRBD1. V lost 6 bases, J lost 1 base, and 0 bases stayed unmatched. The CDR3 loop spans 13 amino acids. Germline lookup yields CDR1 ENHRY and CDR2 SYGVKD. CDR3 residues: CAIRDRGNTEAFF. CDR3 DNA sequence: TGTGCCATCAGGGACAGGGGGAACACTGAAGCTTTCTTT.

The chain joins TRBV29-1 to TRBJ1-1; D perhaps matches TRBD1 (5 bases). The CDR3 loop spans 12 amino acids. Looked up from germline, CDR1 is SQVTM and CDR2 is ANQGSEA. Trimming left V 2 bases short and J 6 bases short, with 10 bases between. CDR3 sequence (DNA): TGCAGCGTTGAACGGGGCCAGCCTGAAGCTTTCTTT. Translating gives CSVERGQPEAFF.

The V gene is TRBV29-1, the J gene TRBJ1-2; D gene uncertain. This CDR3 contains 11 residues. V dropped 7 bases and J dropped 7 bases, with 13 bases sitting between them. Per the germline V gene, CDR1 is SQVTM and CDR2 is ANQGSEA. This chain's CDR3 is CSGASGVGYTF. CDR3 sequence (DNA): TGCAGCGGCGCGTCCGGGGTTGGCTACACCTTC.

This clone was recorded a few times. The rearrangement joins TRBV11-2 to TRBJ1-2; TRBD1 might be the D (6 bases). Trimming left V 1 base short and J 3 bases short, with 12 bases between. The V gene's germline CDR1 is SGHAT and CDR2 FQNNGV. CDR3 length equals 15 residues. The CDR3 DNA follows: TGTGCCAGCAGCTTAGCACAGGGTTTGTACTATGGCTACACCTTC. The encoded protein is CASSLAQGLYYGYTF.

In this sample, this clone turned up a few times. V is TRBV19 and J is TRBJ2-2, with 8 bases identical to TRBD1. Germline CDR1 reads LNHDA; CDR2 reads SQIVND (reference sequence). The V segment lost 10 bases and the J segment 3 bases; nucleotides outside the gene matches: 4. The CDR3 has 13 residues. The CDR3 spells CATRGPYTGELFF. The DNA of the CDR3 is TGTGCCACCAGGGGGCCTTACACCGGGGAGCTGTTTTTT.

This clone was counted a few times. The genes are TRBV5-1 and TRBJ1-1, with D perhaps TRBD1 (5 bases). CDR1 and CDR2 from the germline V gene are SGHRS and YFSETQ. The germline V and J ends were trimmed by 2 bases and 3 bases, with 11 bases remaining between them. The CDR3 length is 14 residues. The CDR3 reads CASSLGEGYTEAFF. CDR3 DNA: TGCGCCAGCAGCTTAGGGGAAGGGTACACTGAAGCTTTCTTT. The full variable domain, with the rest looked up from reference TRBV5-1 and TRBJ1-1, is KAGVTQTPRYLIKTRGQQVTLSCSPISGHRSVSWYQQTPGQGLQFLFEYFSETQRNKGNFPGRFSGRQFSNSRSEMNVSTLELGDSALYLCASSLGEGYTEAFFGQGTRLTVV.